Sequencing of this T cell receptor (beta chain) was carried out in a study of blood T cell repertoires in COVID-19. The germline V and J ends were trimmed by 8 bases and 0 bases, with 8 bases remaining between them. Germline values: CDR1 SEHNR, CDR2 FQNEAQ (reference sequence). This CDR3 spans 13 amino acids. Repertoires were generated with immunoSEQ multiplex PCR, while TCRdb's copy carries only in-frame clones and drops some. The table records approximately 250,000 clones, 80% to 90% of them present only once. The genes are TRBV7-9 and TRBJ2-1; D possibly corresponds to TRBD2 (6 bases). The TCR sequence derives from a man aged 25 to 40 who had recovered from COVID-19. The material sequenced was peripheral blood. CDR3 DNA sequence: TGTGCCAGCTGTAGCGGCTCCTACAATGAGCAGTTCTTC. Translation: CASCSGSYNEQFF.